Below, one T cell receptor (beta chain) is given with its context. This entry is derived from a study of OX40 agonist ivuxolimab in advanced cancers. Profiling relied on immunoSEQ multiplex PCR, and the TCRdb table lists in-frame clones only, not all of them. The sample lists 77,000 or so clones, 92% occurring once. The CDR3 runs 15 residues. Trimming removed 2 bases at V and 5 bases at J, with 13 bases between. CDR1 SGHAT and CDR2 FQNNGV come from the germline V gene. The sequence derives from an adult with an advanced solid tumor such as melanoma, head and neck, liver or kidney cancer. V and J are TRBV11-2 and TRBJ1-5; possibly TRBD1 for D (5 bases). The sample in question was CD4+ or CD8+ T cells sorted from blood, obtained in a trial of the OX40 agonist ivuxolimab. The CDR3: CASSLLGAPHQPQHF. CDR3 bases: TGTGCCAGCAGCTTACTAGGGGCCCCGCATCAGCCCCAGCATTTT.